This entry is about one T cell receptor (beta chain). Antigen specificity is unknown. Germline loops: CDR1 MNHEY, CDR2 SVGAGI. The CDR3 is 13 amino acids. V was cut by 6 bases and J by 4 bases, with 10 bases left in between. Of the isolated RNA, all was reverse transcribed, and so the sequenced material was expressed TCRB transcripts. The data were produced by immunoSEQ multiplex PCR, yet TCRdb's version contains in-frame clones alone and is incomplete. The profile shows nearly 250,000 clones, about 71% of them singletons. This sample was taken from a study of beta chain features in type 1 diabetes. Study conclusions and caveats: Lower insertion and higher deletion counts appeared at VDJ junctions in type 1 diabetes patients.

The sequence came from a man aged 30-40 years in good health. The rearrangement links TRBV6-5 to TRBJ1-5; D might be TRBD1 (5 bases). The source material was naive CD4+ T cells from blood. CDR3: CASRTGGNQPQHF. The CDR3 DNA follows: TGTGCCAGCAGAACCGGGGGGAATCAGCCCCAGCATTTT.